This T cell receptor beta chain came from a study of beta chain features in type 1 diabetes. Concerning this clone: Its target is unknown.

TCRB transcripts that were expressed got sequenced, as all of the isolated RNA had been reverse transcribed. TCRdb keeps only in-frame clones here, not all; method: immunoSEQ multiplex PCR. The sample lists some 700,000 clones; roughly 13% were seen once. Notes on the study in general: A moderate, significant TCRB CDR3 shortening appeared in type 1 diabetes across four CD4+ subsets.

The germline V gene encodes CDR1 MDHEN and CDR2 SYDVKM. V lost 3 bases and J 4 bases, leaving 9 bases between the germline ends. The CDR3 covers 13 residues. This TCR came from a man aged 18 to 29 with type 1 diabetes. The rearrangement joins TRBV28 to TRBJ1-2; TRBD1 might be the D (5 bases). Sequenced: naive CD4+ T cells from blood. The CDR3 DNA reads TGTGCCAGCAGTTTGGGGGTGGGCTATGGCTACACCTTC. This codes for CASSLGVGYGYTF.